The rows below give T cell receptor beta chains drawn from one sample of a study of cytomegalovirus exposure and HLA in healthy donors. Sequencing was performed with immunoSEQ multiplex PCR; in TCRdb, only in-frame clones are kept and a portion is missing. The table includes 150,000 to 200,000 clones, around 77% detected once. The sequencing sample was made of PBMCs. These receptor sequences come from a man aged 50 to 60 in good health and CMV-seropositive. Each CDR3 is given without its conserved first and last residue. Fields, in order: V gene, CDR3 protein.

v_gene: TRBV6-1; CDR3aa: ASSGGTGSFEAF
v_gene: TRBV28; CDR3aa: ASTQQESGNTIY
v_gene: TRBV6-1; CDR3aa: ASSLGWDNEQY
v_gene: TRBV6-6; CDR3aa: ASSPGNQPQH
v_gene: TRBV27; CDR3aa: ASSLRQTSYEQY
v_gene: TRBV7-6; CDR3aa: ASSSTGTGANVLT
v_gene: TRBV7-8; CDR3aa: ASSGLLREAF
v_gene: TRBV15; CDR3aa: ATSRDRAPNYGYT
v_gene: TRBV7-7; CDR3aa: ASSPHDRGRGETQY
v_gene: TRBV11-3; CDR3aa: ASSKTGPLTGEQF
v_gene: TRBV9; CDR3aa: ASSVYRDRGWEQF
v_gene: TRBV4-3; CDR3aa: ASSPYWTLAGGPRQETQY
v_gene: TRBV9; CDR3aa: ASSVAPGGTGNTIY
v_gene: TRBV10-2; CDR3aa: ASTPASGSYEQY
v_gene: TRBV2; CDR3aa: ASSASPLAGYGYT
v_gene: TRBV5-4; CDR3aa: ASSPPGGTDTQY
v_gene: TRBV11-3; CDR3aa: ASSLGGGEAF
v_gene: TRBV4-2; CDR3aa: ASSQDQGIGPQH
v_gene: TRBV29-1; CDR3aa: SVQLTVNTEAF
v_gene: TRBV18; CDR3aa: ASSIGDSSYGYT
v_gene: TRBV6-7; CDR3aa: ASSYSPTGGHYGYT
v_gene: TRBV5-6; CDR3aa: ASSITGRTEAF
v_gene: TRBV5-6; CDR3aa: ASSESTTGTQY
v_gene: TRBV6-5; CDR3aa: ASSYRGRATGELF
v_gene: TRBV7-2; CDR3aa: ASSSDSLPREQY
v_gene: TRBV7-2; CDR3aa: ASSEDSLKESNEKLF
v_gene: TRBV11-2; CDR3aa: ASSSTHTPLETQY
v_gene: TRBV2; CDR3aa: ASSGAGRAGTEAF